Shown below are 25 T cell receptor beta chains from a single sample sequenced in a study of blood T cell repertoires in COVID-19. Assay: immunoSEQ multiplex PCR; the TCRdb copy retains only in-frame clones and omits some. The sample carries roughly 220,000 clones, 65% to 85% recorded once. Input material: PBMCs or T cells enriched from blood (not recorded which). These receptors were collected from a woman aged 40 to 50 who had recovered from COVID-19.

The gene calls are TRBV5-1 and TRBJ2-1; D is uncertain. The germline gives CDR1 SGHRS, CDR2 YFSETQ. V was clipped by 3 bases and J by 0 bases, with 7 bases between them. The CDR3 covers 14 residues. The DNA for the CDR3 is TGCGCCAGCAGCTACAGAAGCTCCTACAATGAGCAGTTCTTC. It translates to CASSYRSSYNEQFF.

CDR3 DNA sequence: TGTGCCAGCAGGTTGACAGGAATGACTGAAGCTTTCTTT. Translation: CASRLTGMTEAFF. V gene TRBV3-1 (or the pseudogene TRBV3-2) combines with J gene TRBJ1-1; D may be TRBD1 (6 bases). Germline V lookup: CDR1 LGHDT, CDR2 YNNKEL (reference sequence). The length of the CDR3 is 13 residues. Deletions cut 6 bases from V and 5 bases from J, with 13 bases between.

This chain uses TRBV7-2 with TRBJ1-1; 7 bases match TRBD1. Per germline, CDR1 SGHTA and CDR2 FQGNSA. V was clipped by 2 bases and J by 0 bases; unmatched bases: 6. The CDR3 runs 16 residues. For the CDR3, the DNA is TGTGCCAGCAGCTTATTCGCCAGGGGGATGAACACTGAAGCTTTCTTT. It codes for CASSLFARGMNTEAFF.

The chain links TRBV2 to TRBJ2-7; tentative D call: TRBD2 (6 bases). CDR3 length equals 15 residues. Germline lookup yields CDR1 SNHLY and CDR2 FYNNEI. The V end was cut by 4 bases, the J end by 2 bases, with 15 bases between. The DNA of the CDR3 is TGTGCCAGCAGTGTTGCGGGACCTCGGGCCTACGAGCAGTACGTC. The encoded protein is CASSVAGPRAYEQYV.

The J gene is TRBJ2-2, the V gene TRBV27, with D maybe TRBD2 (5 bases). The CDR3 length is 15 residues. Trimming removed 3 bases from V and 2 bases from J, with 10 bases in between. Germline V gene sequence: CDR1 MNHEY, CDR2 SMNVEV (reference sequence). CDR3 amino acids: CASSFRTDNTGELFF. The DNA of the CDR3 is TGTGCCAGCAGTTTCAGGACTGATAACACCGGGGAGCTGTTTTTT.

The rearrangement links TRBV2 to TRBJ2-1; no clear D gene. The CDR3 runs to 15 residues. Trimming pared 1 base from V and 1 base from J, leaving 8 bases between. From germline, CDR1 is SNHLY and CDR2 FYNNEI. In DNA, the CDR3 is TGTGCCAGCAGTGAAGGAGTCGGGTCCTACAATGAGCAGTTCTTC. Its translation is CASSEGVGSYNEQFF.

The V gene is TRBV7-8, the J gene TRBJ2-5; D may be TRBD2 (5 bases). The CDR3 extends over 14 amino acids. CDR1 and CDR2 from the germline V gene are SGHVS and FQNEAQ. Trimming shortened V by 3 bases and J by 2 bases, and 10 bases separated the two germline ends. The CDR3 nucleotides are TGTGCCAGCAGCTTTTCTAGCAGACAAGAGACCCAGTACTTC. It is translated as CASSFSSRQETQYF.

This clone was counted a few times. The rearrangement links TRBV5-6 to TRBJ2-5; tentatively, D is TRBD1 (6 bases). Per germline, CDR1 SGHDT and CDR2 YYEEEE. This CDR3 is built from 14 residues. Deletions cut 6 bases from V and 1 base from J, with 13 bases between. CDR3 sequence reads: CASTYGTIQETQYF. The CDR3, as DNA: TGTGCCAGCACCTACGGGACAATCCAAGAGACCCAGTACTTC.

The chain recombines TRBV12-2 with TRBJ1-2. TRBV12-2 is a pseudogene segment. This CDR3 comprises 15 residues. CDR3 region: CASRLAGDGHYGYTF. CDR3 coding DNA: TGTGCAAGTCGCTTAGCGGGAGACGGGCACTATGGCTACACCTTC.

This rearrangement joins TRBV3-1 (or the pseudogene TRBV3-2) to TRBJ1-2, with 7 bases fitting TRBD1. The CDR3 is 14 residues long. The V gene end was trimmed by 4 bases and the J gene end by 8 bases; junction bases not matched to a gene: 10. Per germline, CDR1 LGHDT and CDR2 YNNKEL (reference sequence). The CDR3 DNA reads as TGTGCCAGCAGCCCGTGGAGTCAGGGGGGCGGCTACACCTTC. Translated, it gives CASSPWSQGGGYTF.

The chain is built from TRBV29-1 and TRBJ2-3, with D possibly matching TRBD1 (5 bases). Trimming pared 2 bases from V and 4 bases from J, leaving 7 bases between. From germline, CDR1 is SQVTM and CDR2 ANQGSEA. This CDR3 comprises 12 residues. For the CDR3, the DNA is TGCAGCGTTGAAAGGGGCCCAGATACGCAGTATTTT. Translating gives CSVERGPDTQYF.

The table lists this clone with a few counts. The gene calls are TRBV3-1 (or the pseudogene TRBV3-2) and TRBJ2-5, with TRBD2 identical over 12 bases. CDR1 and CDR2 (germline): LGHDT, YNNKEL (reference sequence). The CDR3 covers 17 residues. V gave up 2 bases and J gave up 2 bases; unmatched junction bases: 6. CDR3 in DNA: TGTGCCAGCAGCCAAACTTGGACTAGCGGGGCACAAGAGACCCAGTACTTC. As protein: CASSQTWTSGAQETQYF.

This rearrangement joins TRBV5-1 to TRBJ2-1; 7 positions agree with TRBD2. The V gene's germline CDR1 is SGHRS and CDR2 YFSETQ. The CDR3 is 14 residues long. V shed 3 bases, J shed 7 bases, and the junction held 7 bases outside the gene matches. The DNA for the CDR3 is TGCGCCAGCAGCTCCCTGACTAGCTTGAATGAGCAGTTCTTC. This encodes CASSSLTSLNEQFF.

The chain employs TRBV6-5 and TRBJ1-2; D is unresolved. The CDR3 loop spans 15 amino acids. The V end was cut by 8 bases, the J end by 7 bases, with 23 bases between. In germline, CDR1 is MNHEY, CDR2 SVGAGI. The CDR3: CASGLWSGGSGGYTF. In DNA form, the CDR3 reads TGTGCCAGCGGGCTCTGGTCCGGAGGGTCGGGTGGCTACACCTTC.

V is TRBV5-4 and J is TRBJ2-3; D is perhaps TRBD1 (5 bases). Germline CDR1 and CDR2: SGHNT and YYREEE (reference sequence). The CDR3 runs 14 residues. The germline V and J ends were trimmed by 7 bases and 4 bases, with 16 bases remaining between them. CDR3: CASYRWSYADTQYF. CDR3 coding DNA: TGTGCCAGCTACAGGTGGAGCTACGCAGATACGCAGTATTTT.

The CDR3 bases are TGTGCCAGCAGCTCCTTAGGGGGGGGAAATACGCAGTATTTT. Translated, it gives CASSSLGGGNTQYF. The rearrangement links TRBV7-9 to TRBJ2-3, with D possibly being TRBD2 (7 bases). V lost 4 bases, J lost 7 bases, and 15 bases lay in between. CDR1 and CDR2 (germline): SEHNR, FQNEAQ (reference sequence). CDR3 length: 14 amino acids. The full variable domain, its missing parts supplied by reference TRBV7-9 and TRBJ2-3, is DTGVSQNPRHKITKRGQNVTFRCDPISEHNRLYWYRQTLGQGPEFLTYFQNEAQLEKSRLLSDRFSAERPKGSFSTLEIQRTEQGDSAMYLCASSSLGGGNTQYFGPGTRLTVL.

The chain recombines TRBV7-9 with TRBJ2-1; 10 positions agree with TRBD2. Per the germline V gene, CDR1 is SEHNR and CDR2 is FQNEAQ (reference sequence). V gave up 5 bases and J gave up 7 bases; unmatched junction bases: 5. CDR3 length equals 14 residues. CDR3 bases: TGTGCCAGCAGCGCTAGCGGGAGATCGAATGAGCAGTTCTTC. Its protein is CASSASGRSNEQFF.

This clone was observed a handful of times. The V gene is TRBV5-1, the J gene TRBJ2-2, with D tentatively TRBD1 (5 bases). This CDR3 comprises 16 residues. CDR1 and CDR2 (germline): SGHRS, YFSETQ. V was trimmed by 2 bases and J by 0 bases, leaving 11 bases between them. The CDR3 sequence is CASSFLQGANTGELFF. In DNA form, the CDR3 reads TGCGCCAGCAGCTTCCTTCAGGGTGCGAACACCGGGGAGCTGTTTTTT.

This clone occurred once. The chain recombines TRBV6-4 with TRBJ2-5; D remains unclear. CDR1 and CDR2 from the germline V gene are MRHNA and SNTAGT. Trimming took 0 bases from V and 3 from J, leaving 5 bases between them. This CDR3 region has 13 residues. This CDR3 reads CASSDSSEETQYF. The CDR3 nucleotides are TGTGCCAGCAGTGACTCGTCGGAAGAGACCCAGTACTTC.

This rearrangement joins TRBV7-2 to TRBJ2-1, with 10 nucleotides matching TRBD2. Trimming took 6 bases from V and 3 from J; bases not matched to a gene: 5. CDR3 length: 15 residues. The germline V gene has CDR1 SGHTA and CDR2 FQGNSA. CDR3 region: CASRRTSGSYNEQFF. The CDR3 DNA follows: TGTGCCAGCAGACGGACTAGCGGAAGCTACAATGAGCAGTTCTTC.

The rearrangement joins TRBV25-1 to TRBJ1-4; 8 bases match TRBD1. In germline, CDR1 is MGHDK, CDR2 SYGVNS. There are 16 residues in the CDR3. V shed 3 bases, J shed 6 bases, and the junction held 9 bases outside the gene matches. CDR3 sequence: CASSEGGRGLDEKLFF. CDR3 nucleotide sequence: TGTGCCAGCAGTGAGGGGGGCAGGGGGCTGGATGAAAAACTGTTTTTT.

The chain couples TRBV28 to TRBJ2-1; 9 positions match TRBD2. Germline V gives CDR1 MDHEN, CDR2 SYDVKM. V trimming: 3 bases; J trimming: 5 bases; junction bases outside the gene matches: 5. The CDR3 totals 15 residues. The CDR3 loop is CASSFLAGRNNEQFF. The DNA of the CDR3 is TGTGCCAGCAGTTTCCTAGCGGGGCGCAACAATGAGCAGTTCTTC.

CDR3 nucleotide sequence: TGTGCCAGCAGGGGACAGGGGCCGGGTGAGCAGTACGTC. As protein: CASRGQGPGEQYV. The chain uses TRBV27 and TRBJ2-7; 10 bases match TRBD1. The germline V gene has CDR1 MNHEY and CDR2 SMNVEV (reference sequence). The V gene end was trimmed by 6 bases and the J gene end by 7 bases; junction bases not matched to a gene: 6. This CDR3 spans 13 amino acids.

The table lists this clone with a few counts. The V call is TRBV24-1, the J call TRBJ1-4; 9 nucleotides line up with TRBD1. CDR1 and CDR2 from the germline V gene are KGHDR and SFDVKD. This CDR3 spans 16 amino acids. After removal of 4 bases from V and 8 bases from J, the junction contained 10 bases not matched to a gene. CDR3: CATSEPGQGSGEKLFF. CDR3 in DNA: TGTGCCACCAGTGAACCGGGACAGGGCAGCGGCGAAAAACTGTTTTTT.

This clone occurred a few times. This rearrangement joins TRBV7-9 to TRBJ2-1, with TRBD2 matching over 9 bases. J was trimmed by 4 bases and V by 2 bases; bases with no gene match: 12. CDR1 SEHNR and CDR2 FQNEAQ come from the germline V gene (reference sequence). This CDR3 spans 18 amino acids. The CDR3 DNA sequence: TGTGCCAGCAGCTTATTAGGGGCGGGGGGGCCCAAGTACAATGAGCAGTTCTTC. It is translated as CASSLLGAGGPKYNEQFF.